One TCR beta chain is described in this entry. Its specificity is not known. Each sorted subset gave roughly 8,500 to 110,000 cells for genomic DNA. Sequencing used immunoSEQ multiplex PCR; TCRdb keeps in-frame clones, though not all of them. The profile covers roughly 4,600 clones, with more than 55% appearing a single time and 12% taken by the ten largest. In germline, CDR1 is MNHEY, CDR2 SVGAGI. This CDR3 is 14 amino acids long. The ends lost 6 bases at V and 3 bases at J; junction bases unmatched: 5. This specimen belongs to a study of CD39 and CD103 CD8 tumor-infiltrating T cells. Broader study findings: DN TIL clonotypes largely overlapped peripheral memory CD8 repertoires, unlike DP. Top 30 DP CD8 TIL clonotypes covered roughly 55-90% of repertoire.

CD8+CD4-CD45RA- cells, CCR7-positive or negative, formed the memory CD8 sort. The V and J genes are TRBV6-5 and TRBJ1-5; 7 bases agree with TRBD1. Specimen: CD8+ T cells sorted from blood. The subset here: total memory CD8 T cells (CD45RA-CCR7+/-) from blood or uninvolved lymph node. The receptor's source is a human donor with head and neck squamous cell carcinoma. CDR3 sequence reads: CASRAGTVNQPQHF. Written as DNA, the CDR3 is TGTGCCAGCAGAGCCGGGACAGTCAATCAGCCCCAGCATTTT.